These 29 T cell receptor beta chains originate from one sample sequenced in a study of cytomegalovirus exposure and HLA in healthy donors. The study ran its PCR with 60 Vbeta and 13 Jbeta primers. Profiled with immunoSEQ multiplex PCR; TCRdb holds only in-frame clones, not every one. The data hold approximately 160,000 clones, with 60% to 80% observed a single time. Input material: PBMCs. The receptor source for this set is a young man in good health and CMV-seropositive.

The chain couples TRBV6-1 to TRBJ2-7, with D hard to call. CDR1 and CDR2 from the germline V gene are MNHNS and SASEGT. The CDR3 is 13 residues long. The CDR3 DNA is TGTGCCAGCAGTGAGCGAGAAAGCGTTGAGGTGTCCGTC. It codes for CASSERESVEVSV.

CDR3 in amino acids: CASSQTRTGILWETQYF. The CDR3 DNA reads as TGTGCCAGCAGCCAAACCAGGACAGGGATTCTATGGGAGACCCAGTACTTC. The chain carries TRBV5-6 and TRBJ2-5, with 8 bases lining up with TRBD1. V dropped 4 bases and J dropped 5; count of bases not matched to a gene: 16. CDR3 length: 17 amino acids. The germline V gene encodes CDR1 SGHDT and CDR2 YYEEEE.

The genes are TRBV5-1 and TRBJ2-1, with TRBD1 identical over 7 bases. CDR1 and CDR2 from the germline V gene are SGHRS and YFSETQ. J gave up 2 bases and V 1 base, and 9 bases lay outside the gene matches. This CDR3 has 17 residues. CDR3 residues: CASSLTQDRWTYNEQFF. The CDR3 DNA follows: TGCGCCAGCAGCTTGACCCAGGACAGGTGGACCTACAATGAGCAGTTCTTC.

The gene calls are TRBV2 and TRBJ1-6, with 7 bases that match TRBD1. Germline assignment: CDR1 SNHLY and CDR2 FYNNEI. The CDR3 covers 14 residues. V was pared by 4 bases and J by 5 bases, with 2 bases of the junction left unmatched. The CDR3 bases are TGTGCCAGCAGTGCCGGACAGGATAATTCACCCCTCCACTTT. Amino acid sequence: CASSAGQDNSPLHF.

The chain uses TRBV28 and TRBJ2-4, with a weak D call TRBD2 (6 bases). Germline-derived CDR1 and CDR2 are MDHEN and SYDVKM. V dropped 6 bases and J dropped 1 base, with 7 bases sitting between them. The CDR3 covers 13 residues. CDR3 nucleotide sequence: TGTGCCAGCAGGGAGGGGGCCAAAAACATTCAGTACTTC. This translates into CASREGAKNIQYF.

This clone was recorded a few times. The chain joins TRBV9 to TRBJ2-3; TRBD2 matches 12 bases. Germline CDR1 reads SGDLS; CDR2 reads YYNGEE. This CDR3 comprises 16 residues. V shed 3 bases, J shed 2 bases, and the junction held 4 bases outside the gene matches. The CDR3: CASSAGLAGITDTQYF. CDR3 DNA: TGTGCCAGCAGCGCTGGACTAGCGGGGATCACAGATACGCAGTATTTT.

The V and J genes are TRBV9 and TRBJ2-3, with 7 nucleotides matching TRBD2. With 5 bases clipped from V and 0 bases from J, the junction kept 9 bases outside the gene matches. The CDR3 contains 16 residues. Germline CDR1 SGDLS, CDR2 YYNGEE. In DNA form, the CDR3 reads TGTGCCAGCAGTCCCACTAGCGCAACTAGCACAGATACGCAGTATTTT. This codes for CASSPTSATSTDTQYF.

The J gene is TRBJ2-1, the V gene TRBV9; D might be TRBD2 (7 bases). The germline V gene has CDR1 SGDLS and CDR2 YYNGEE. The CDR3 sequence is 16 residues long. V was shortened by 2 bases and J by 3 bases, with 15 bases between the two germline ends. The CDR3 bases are TGTGCCAGCAGCGTGGGGGGGGCCCCGTTCTACAATGAGCAGTTCTTC. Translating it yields CASSVGGAPFYNEQFF.

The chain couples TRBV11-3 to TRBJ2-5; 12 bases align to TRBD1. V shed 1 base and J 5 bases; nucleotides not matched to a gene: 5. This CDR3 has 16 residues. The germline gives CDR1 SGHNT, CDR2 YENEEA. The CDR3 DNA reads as TGTGCCAGCAGCTTAGGAGGGACAGGGGGCCGGGAGACCCAGTACTTC. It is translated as CASSLGGTGGRETQYF.

The CDR3 DNA reads as TGTGCCAGCAGCTTTACAGGGGACCTTAGCACAGATACGCAGTATTTT. Translation: CASSFTGDLSTDTQYF. The rearrangement uses TRBV11-2 and TRBJ2-3, with 7 bases aligning to TRBD1. Germline V gene lookup returns CDR1 SGHAT and CDR2 FQNNGV. The CDR3 is 16 amino acids. The V segment lost 3 bases and the J segment 0 bases; nucleotides outside the gene matches: 6. The variable domain in full, completed from reference TRBV11-2 and TRBJ2-3, reads EAGVAQSPRYKIIEKRQSVAFWCNPISGHATLYWYQQILGQGPKLLIQFQNNGVVDDSQLPKDRFSAERLKGVDSTLKIQPAKLEDSAVYLCASSFTGDLSTDTQYFGPGTRLTVL.

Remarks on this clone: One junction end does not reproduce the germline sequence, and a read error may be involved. Written as DNA, the CDR3 is TGTTCCAGCAGCTTAGGGACAGCCACTGAAGCTTTCTTT. As protein: CSSSLGTATEAFF. This chain joins TRBV7-9 and TRBJ1-1; 7 bases line up with TRBD1. From germline, CDR1 is SEHNR and CDR2 FQNEAQ (reference sequence). This CDR3 has 13 amino acids.

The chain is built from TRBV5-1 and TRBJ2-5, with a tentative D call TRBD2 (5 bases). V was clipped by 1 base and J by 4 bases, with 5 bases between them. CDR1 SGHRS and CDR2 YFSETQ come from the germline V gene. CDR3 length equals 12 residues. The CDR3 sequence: CASSLSGETQYF. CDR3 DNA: TGCGCCAGCAGCTTGAGCGGAGAGACCCAGTACTTC.

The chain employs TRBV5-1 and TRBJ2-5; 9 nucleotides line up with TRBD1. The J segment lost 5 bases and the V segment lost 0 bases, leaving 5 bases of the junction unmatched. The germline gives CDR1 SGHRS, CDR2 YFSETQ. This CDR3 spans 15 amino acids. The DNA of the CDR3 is TGCGCCAGCAGCTTGGGGACAGGGGCGGCCGAGACCCAGTACTTC. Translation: CASSLGTGAAETQYF.

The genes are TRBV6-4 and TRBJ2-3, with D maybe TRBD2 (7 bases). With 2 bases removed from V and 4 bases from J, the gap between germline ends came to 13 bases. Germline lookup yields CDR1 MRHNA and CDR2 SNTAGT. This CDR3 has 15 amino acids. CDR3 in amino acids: CASSDVPGGADTQYF. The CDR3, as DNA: TGTGCCAGCAGTGACGTCCCGGGGGGCGCAGATACGCAGTATTTT.

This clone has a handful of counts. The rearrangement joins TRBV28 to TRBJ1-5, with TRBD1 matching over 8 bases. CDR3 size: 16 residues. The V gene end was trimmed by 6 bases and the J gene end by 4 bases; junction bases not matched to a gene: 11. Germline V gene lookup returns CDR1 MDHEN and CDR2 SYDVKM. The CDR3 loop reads CASRQGSGGGNQPQHF. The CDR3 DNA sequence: TGTGCCAGCAGGCAGGGATCAGGGGGCGGAAATCAGCCCCAGCATTTT.

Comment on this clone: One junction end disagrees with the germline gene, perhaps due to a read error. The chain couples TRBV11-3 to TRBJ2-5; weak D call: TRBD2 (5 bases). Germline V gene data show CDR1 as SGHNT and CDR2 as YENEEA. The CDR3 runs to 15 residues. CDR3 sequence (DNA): TGTGCCGGCAGCACAATATCAACCGCACCGGGAACCCAGTACTTC. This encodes CAGSTISTAPGTQYF.

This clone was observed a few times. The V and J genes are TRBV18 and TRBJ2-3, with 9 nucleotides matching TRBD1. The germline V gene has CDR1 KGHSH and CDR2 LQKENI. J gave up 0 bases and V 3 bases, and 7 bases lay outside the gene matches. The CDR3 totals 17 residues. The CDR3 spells CASSPPGQGISTDTQYF. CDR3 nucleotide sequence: TGTGCCAGCTCACCGCCGGGACAGGGAATTAGCACAGATACGCAGTATTTT.

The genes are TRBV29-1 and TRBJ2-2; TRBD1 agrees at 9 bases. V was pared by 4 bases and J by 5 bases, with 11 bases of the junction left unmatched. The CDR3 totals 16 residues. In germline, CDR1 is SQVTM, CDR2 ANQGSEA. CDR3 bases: TGCAGCGTTGGACTAGGGGGGACAGGGAGTACCGGGGAGCTGTTTTTT. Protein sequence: CSVGLGGTGSTGELFF.

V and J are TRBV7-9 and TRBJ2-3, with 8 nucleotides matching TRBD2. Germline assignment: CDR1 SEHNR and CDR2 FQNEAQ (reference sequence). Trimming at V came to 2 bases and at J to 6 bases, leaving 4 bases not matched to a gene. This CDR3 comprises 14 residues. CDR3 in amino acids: CASSLSGSRDTQYF. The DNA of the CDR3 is TGTGCCAGCAGCTTAAGCGGGAGTAGGGATACGCAGTATTTT.

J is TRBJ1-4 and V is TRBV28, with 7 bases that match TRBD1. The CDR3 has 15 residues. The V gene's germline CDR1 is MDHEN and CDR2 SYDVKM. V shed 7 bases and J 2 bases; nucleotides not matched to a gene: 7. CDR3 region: CASIPRGRTNEKLFF. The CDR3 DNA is TGTGCCAGCATTCCGAGGGGGCGGACTAATGAAAAACTGTTTTTT.

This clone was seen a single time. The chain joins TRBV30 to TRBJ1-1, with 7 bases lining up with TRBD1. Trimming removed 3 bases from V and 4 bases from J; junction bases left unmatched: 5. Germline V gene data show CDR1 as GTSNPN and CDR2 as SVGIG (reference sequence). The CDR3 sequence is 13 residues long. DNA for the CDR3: TGTGCCTGGAGGAAGGCAGGGGGCACTGAAGCTTTCTTT. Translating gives CAWRKAGGTEAFF.

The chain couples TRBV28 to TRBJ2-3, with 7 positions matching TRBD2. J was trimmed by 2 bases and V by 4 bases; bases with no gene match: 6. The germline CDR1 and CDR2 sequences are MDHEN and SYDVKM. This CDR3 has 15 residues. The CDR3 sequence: CASSWGGAITDTQYF. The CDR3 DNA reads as TGTGCCAGCAGTTGGGGAGGGGCTATCACAGATACGCAGTATTTT.

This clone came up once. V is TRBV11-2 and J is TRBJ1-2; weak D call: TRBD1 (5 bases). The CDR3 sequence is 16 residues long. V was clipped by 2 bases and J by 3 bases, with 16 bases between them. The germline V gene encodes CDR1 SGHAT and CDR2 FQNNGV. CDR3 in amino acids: CASSLTESWGDYGYTF. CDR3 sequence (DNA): TGTGCCAGCAGCTTAACCGAAAGCTGGGGGGACTATGGCTACACCTTC.

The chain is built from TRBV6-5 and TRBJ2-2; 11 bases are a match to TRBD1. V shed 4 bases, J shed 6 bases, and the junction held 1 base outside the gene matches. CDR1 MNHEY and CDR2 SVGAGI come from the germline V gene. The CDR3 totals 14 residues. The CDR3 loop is CASSSDRGPGELFF. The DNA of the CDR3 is TGTGCCAGCAGTTCGGACAGGGGGCCCGGGGAGCTGTTTTTT.

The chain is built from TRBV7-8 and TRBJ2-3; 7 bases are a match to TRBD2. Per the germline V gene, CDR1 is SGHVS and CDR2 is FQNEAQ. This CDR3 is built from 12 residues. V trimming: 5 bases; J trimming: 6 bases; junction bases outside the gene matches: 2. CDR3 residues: CASSPGGDTQYF. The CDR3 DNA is TGTGCCAGCAGCCCGGGGGGTGATACGCAGTATTTT.

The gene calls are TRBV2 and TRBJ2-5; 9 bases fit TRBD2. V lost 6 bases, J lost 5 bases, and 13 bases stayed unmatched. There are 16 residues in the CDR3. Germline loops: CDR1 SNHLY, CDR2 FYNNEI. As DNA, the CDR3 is TGTGCCAGCAGGCCCGGTAGTAGCGGGAGTTCGGAGACCCAGTACTTC. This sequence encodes CASRPGSSGSSETQYF.

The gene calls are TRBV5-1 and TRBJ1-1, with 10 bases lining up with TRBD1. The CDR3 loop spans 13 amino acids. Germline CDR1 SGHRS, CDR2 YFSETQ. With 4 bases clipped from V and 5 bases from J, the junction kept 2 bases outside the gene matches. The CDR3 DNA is TGCGCCAGCAGCCAGGGACAGGGGACTGAAGCTTTCTTT. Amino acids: CASSQGQGTEAFF.

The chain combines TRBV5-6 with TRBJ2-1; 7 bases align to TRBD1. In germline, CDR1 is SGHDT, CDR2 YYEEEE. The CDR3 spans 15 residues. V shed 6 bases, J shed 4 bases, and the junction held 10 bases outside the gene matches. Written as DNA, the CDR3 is TGTGCCAGCACCGAAGGGACAGACAGATACAATGAGCAGTTCTTC. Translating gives CASTEGTDRYNEQFF.

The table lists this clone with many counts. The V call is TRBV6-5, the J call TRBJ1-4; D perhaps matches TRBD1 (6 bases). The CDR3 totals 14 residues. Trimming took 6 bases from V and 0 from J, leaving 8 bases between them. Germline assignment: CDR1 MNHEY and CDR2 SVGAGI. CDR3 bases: TGTGCCAGCAGCAGGGGCCCAACTAATGAAAAACTGTTTTTT. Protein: CASSRGPTNEKLFF.